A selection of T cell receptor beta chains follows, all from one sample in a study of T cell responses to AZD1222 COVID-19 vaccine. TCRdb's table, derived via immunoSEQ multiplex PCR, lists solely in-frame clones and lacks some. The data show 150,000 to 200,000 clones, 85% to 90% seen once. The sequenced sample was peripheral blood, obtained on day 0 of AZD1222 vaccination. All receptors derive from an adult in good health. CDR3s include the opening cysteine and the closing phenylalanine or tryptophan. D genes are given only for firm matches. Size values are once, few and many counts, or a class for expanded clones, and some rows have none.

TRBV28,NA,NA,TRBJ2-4,CASSFSGAKNIQYF,TGTGCCAGCAGTTTTTCAGGGGCCAAAAACATTCAGTACTTC
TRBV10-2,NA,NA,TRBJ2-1,CASSGTEHNEQFF,TGCGCCAGTTCGGGAACAGAGCACAATGAGCAGTTCTTC
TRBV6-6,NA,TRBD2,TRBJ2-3,CASSRDGLAASTDTQYF,TGTGCCAGCAGTCGCGACGGACTAGCGGCTAGCACAGATACGCAGTATTTT
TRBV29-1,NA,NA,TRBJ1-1,CSGRASTEAFF,TGCAGCGGCAGGGCCAGCACTGAAGCTTTCTTT
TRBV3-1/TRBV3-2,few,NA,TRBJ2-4,CASSLSDIQYF,TGTGCCAGCAGTCTCAGCGACATTCAGTACTTC
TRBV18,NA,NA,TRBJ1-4,CASSNTGLANEKLFF,TGTGCCAGCTCAAATACAGGGTTGGCTAATGAAAAACTGTTTTTT
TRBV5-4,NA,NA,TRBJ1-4,CASSLYAAEKLFF,TGTGCCAGCAGCTTGTATGCAGCTGAAAAACTGTTTTTT
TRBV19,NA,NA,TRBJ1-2,CASSSGRNDGYTF,TGTGCCAGTAGCTCGGGACGAAATGATGGCTACACCTTC
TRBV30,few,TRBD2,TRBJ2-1,CAWSILAGGYNEQFF,TGTGCCTGGAGTATTTTAGCGGGAGGGTACAATGAGCAGTTCTTC
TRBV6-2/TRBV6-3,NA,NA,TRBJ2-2,CASSYSGPLGGELFF,TGTGCCAGCAGTTACTCTGGACCCTTGGGCGGGGAGCTGTTTTTT
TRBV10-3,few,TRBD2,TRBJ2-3,CAISDRISGSTDTQYF,TGTGCCATCAGTGATAGAATTAGCGGGAGCACAGATACGCAGTATTTT
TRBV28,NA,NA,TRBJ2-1,CASSRHRSSYNEQFF,TGTGCCAGCAGTCGGCATAGGAGCTCCTACAATGAGCAGTTCTTC
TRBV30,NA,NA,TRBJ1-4,CAWSLASMREKLFF,TGTGCCTGGAGTCTGGCATCTATGAGGGAAAAACTGTTTTTT
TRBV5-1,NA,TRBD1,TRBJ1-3,CASSGGTGGENTIYF,TGCGCCAGCAGCGGCGGGACAGGGGGCGAAAACACCATATATTTT
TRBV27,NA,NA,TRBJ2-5,CASSLSPWTGQETQYF,TGTGCCAGCAGTTTATCACCGTGGACGGGGCAAGAGACCCAGTACTTC
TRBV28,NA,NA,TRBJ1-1,CASSGYLYTEAFF,TGTGCCAGCAGTGGGTACCTTTACACTGAAGCTTTCTTT
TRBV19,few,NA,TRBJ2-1,CASNRGGWINEQFF,TGTGCCAGTAACAGGGGGGGCTGGATCAATGAGCAGTTCTTC
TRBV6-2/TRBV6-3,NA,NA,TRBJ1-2,CASSYLTAGYGYTF,TGTGCCAGCAGTTATCTCACCGCGGGATATGGCTACACCTTC
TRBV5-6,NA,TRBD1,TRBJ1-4,CASSQRTGPGEKLFF,TGTGCCAGCAGCCAGAGGACAGGGCCAGGTGAAAAACTGTTTTTT
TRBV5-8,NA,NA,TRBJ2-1,CASSLAAGRLREQFF,TGTGCCAGCAGCTTGGCGGCAGGGAGGCTACGTGAGCAGTTCTTC
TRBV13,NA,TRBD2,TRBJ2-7,CASSLGRGGSSYEQYF,TGTGCCAGCAGCTTAGGCCGGGGGGGAAGCTCCTACGAGCAGTACTTC
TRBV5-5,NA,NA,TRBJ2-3,CASSAPLTDTQYF,TGTGCCAGCAGCGCCCCCCTGACAGATACGCAGTATTTT
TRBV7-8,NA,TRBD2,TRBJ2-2,CASSLSSGRAGELFF,TGTGCCAGCAGCCTCTCTAGCGGGAGAGCCGGGGAGCTGTTTTTT
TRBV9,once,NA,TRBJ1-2,CASSVAGNSYGYTF,TGTGCCAGCAGCGTAGCGGGGAATAGCTATGGCTACACCTTC
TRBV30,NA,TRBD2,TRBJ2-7,CAWSTAGTSLYF,TGTGCCTGGAGTACAGCGGGGACTAGTCTCTACTTC
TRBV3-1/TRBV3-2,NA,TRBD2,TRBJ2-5,CASSQGPKGGGPQETQYF,TGTGCCAGCAGCCAAGGGCCAAAGGGCGGGGGGCCCCAAGAGACCCAGTACTTC
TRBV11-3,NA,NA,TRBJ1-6,CASSLNSNNSPLHF,TGTGCCAGCAGCTTAAATTCCAATAATTCACCCCTCCACTTT
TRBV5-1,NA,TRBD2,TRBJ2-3,CASSLVGTSGTLLDTQYF,TGCGCCAGCAGCTTGGTAGGGACTAGCGGGACCCTGTTAGATACGCAGTATTTT
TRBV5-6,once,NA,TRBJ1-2,CASSLIVGTDTNRYTF,TGTGCCAGCAGCCTCATTGTAGGAACCGATACAAATCGCTACACCTTC
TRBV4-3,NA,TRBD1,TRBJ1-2,CASSQAGTGHNYGYTF,TGCGCCAGCAGCCAAGCGGGGACAGGGCATAACTATGGCTACACCTTC
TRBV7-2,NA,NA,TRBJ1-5,CASSPWGNSNQPQHF,TGTGCCAGCAGCCCCTGGGGGAATAGCAATCAGCCCCAGCATTTT
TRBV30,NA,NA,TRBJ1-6,CAWRQAPNSSPLHF,TGTGCCTGGAGACAGGCACCAAATAGTTCACCCCTCCACTTT
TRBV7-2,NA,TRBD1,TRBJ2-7,CASSSTGTGGGYEQYF,TGTGCCAGCAGCTCCACCGGGACAGGGGGCGGGTACGAGCAGTACTTC
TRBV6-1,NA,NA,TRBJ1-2,CASSEMGLSFGYTF,TGTGCCAGCAGTGAAATGGGCCTGAGCTTTGGCTACACCTTC
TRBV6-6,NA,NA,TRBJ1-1,CASIPEFRFTEAFF,TGTGCCAGCATCCCCGAGTTTCGGTTCACTGAAGCTTTCTTT
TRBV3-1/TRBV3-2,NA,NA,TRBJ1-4,CASSYPDRATNEKLFF,TGTGCCAGCAGCTATCCGGACCGGGCAACTAATGAAAAACTGTTTTTT
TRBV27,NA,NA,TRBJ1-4,CASSPINLENEKLFF,TGTGCCAGCAGTCCTATCAACCTCGAGAATGAAAAACTGTTTTTT
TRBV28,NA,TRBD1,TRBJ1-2,CASRPTGGANYGYTF,TGTGCCAGCAGACCTACAGGGGGAGCTAACTATGGCTACACCTTC
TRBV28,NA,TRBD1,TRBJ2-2,CASTRTGWTGELFF,TGTGCCAGCACCCGGACAGGGTGGACCGGGGAGCTGTTTTTT
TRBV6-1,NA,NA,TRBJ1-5,CASSENRSPQPQHF,TGTGCCAGCAGTGAAAACAGGTCCCCTCAGCCCCAGCATTTT
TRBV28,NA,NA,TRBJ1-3,CATSGGANGNTIYF,TGTGCCACCTCTGGCGGGGCGAATGGAAACACCATATATTTT
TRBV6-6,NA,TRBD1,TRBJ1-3,CASSRTRTGVTSHSGNTIYF,TGTGCCAGCAGCCGTACCCGGACAGGAGTCACCAGTCACTCTGGAAACACCATATATTTT
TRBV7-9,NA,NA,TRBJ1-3,CASSLSTGNTIYF,TGTGCCAGCAGCTTAAGTACGGGAAACACCATATATTTT
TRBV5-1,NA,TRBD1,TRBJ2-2,CASKGTGSTGELFF,TGCGCCAGCAAGGGGACAGGGTCCACCGGGGAGCTGTTTTTT
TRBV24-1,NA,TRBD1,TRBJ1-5,CATSDPGTGRPQHF,TGTGCCACCAGTGACCCCGGGACAGGGCGGCCCCAGCATTTT
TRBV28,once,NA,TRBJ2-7,CASSSSGGDSYEQYF,TGTGCCAGCAGTTCAAGCGGAGGAGACTCCTACGAGCAGTACTTC
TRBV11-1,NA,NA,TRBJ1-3,CASSPGTRRNTIYF,TGTGCCAGCAGCCCGGGGACACGTAGGAACACCATATATTTT
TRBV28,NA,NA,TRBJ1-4,CASSFVSSSNEKLFF,TGTGCCAGCAGTTTTGTTTCCTCCTCTAATGAAAAACTGTTTTTT
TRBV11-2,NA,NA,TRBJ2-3,CASSLVRSITLTDTQYF,TGTGCCAGCAGCTTAGTAAGGTCGATTACTTTGACAGATACGCAGTATTTT
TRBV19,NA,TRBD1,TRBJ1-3,CASSKQGQSSGNTIYF,TGTGCCAGTAGTAAACAGGGGCAAAGCTCTGGAAACACCATATATTTT
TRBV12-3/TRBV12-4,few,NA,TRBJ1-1,CASSLAENTEAFF,TGTGCCAGCAGTTTAGCAGAGAACACTGAAGCTTTCTTT
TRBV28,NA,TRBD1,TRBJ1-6,CASSAPTPGTGTSPLHF,TGTGCCAGCAGTGCCCCTACGCCCGGGACAGGTACTTCACCCCTCCACTTT
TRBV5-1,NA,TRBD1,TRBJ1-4,CASRRQGPNEKLFF,TGCGCCAGCAGGCGACAGGGGCCTAATGAAAAACTGTTTTTT
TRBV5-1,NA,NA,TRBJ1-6,CASSLGENSPLHF,TGCGCCAGCAGCTTGGGAGAGAATTCACCCCTCCACTTT
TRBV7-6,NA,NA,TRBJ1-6,CASSLQGHNSPLHF,TGTGCCAGCAGCTTACAGGGACATAATTCACCCCTCCACTTT
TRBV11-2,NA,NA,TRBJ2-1,CASSPGVQQYSSYNEQFF,TGTGCCAGCAGCCCCGGGGTCCAACAGTACAGCTCCTACAATGAGCAGTTCTTC
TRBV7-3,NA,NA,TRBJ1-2,CASSSDGTPRFYGYTF,TGTGCCAGCAGCTCAGACGGGACACCCCGATTCTATGGCTACACCTTC